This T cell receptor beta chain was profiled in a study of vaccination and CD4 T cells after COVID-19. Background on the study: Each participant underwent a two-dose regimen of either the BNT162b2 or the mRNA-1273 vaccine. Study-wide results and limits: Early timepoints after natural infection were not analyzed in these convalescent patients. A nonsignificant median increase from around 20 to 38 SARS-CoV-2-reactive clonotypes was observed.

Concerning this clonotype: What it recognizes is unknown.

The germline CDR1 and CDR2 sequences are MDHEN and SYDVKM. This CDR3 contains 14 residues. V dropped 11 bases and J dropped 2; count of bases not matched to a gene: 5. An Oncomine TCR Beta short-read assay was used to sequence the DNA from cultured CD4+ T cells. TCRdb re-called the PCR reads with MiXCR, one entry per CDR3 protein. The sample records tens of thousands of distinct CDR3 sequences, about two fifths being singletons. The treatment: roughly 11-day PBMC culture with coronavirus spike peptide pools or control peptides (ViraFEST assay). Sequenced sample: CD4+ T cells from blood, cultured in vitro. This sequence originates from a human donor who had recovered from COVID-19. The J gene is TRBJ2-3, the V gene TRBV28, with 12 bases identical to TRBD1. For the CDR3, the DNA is TGTGCCGGTGCGGGACAGGGGGCCACAGATACGCAGTATTTT. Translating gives CAGAGQGATDTQYF.